Each of the 2 T cell receptor beta chains below was sequenced from the same sample in a study of blood T cell repertoires in COVID-19. Generated by immunoSEQ multiplex PCR, the TCRdb table keeps only in-frame clones and is missing some. The repertoire holds some 180,000 clones, with roughly three quarters as singletons. Sequenced input: peripheral blood. These receptor sequences come from a woman in her thirties or forties with COVID-19, enrolled during active disease.

The rearrangement joins TRBV9 to TRBJ1-5; possibly TRBD1 for D (6 bases). This CDR3 comprises 14 residues. V shed 4 bases and J shed 9 bases, with 17 bases lying between them. Germline CDR1 and CDR2: SGDLS and YYNGEE. The CDR3 region has the DNA TGTGCCAGCAGCCTAAGGGGGGGTCAATGGCCCCAGCATTTT. This translates into CASSLRGGQWPQHF.

This clone was detected only a few times. The V call is TRBV7-6, the J call TRBJ2-1; 12 positions agree with TRBD2. CDR1 SGHVS and CDR2 FNYEAQ come from the germline V gene. This CDR3 has 15 residues. Unmatched junction bases numbered 3, after V lost 3 bases and J lost 6 bases. The DNA for the CDR3 is TGTGCCAGCAGCTTTCTAGCGGGAGGGCCCAATGAGCAGTTCTTC. Protein product: CASSFLAGGPNEQFF.